A selection of T cell receptor beta chains follows, all from one sample in a study of T cell responses to AZD1222 COVID-19 vaccine. Profiled with immunoSEQ multiplex PCR; TCRdb holds only in-frame clones, not every one. This table has over 150,000 clones, 90% appearing once. The sequences come from peripheral blood, collected on day 0 of AZD1222 vaccination. Source of these receptors: an adult in good health. CDR3s include the opening cysteine and the closing phenylalanine or tryptophan. The D gene is left open where the match is weak. A clone size is listed for some rows: how often the clone was seen (once, few, many), or a class if it is expanded.

d_gene: NA
abundance: NA
j_gene: TRBJ1-2
v_gene: TRBV5-6
CDR3aa: CASSFRRAGGYTF
CDR3nt: TGTGCCAGCAGCTTCCGCAGGGCTGGGGGCTACACCTTC

d_gene: NA
abundance: NA
j_gene: TRBJ1-2
v_gene: TRBV5-6
CDR3aa: CASSPRGTYGYTF
CDR3nt: TGTGCCAGCAGCCCGAGGGGCACATATGGCTACACCTTC

d_gene: NA
abundance: NA
j_gene: TRBJ2-7
v_gene: TRBV18
CDR3aa: CASSKSSYEQYF
CDR3nt: TGTGCCAGCTCAAAAAGCTCCTACGAGCAGTACTTC

d_gene: TRBD1
abundance: NA
j_gene: TRBJ2-3
v_gene: TRBV11-2
CDR3aa: CASSRGPGMSDTQYF
CDR3nt: TGTGCCAGCAGCAGGGGGCCCGGTATGTCAGATACGCAGTATTTT

d_gene: NA
abundance: NA
j_gene: TRBJ2-1
v_gene: TRBV7-3
CDR3aa: CASSSGLPLGNEQFF
CDR3nt: TGTGCCAGCAGCTCGGGACTTCCCCTCGGGAATGAGCAGTTCTTC

d_gene: NA
abundance: NA
j_gene: TRBJ1-1
v_gene: TRBV20-1
CDR3aa: CSASRKGRGTEAFF
CDR3nt: TGCAGTGCTAGTCGAAAGGGGCGAGGCACTGAAGCTTTCTTT

d_gene: TRBD1
abundance: NA
j_gene: TRBJ1-2
v_gene: TRBV7-9
CDR3aa: CASSSRDRWNYGYTF
CDR3nt: TGTGCCAGCAGCTCGCGGGACAGGTGGAACTATGGCTACACCTTC

d_gene: NA
abundance: NA
j_gene: TRBJ2-2
v_gene: TRBV7-3
CDR3aa: CASSLVPRRKGGELFF
CDR3nt: TGTGCCAGCAGCTTGGTCCCTCGGCGGAAGGGCGGGGAGCTGTTTTTT

d_gene: TRBD1
abundance: NA
j_gene: TRBJ2-7
v_gene: TRBV5-4
CDR3aa: CASSLEGGRYEQYF
CDR3nt: TGTGCCAGCAGCTTGGAAGGGGGCAGGTACGAGCAGTACTTC

d_gene: TRBD1
abundance: NA
j_gene: TRBJ2-7
v_gene: TRBV5-5
CDR3aa: CASSWDRGREQYF
CDR3nt: TGTGCCAGCAGCTGGGACAGGGGGCGCGAGCAGTACTTC

d_gene: NA
abundance: NA
j_gene: TRBJ1-2
v_gene: TRBV21-1
CDR3aa: CASQGCGKWDYGYTF
CDR3nt: TGTGCCAGCCAGGGGTGTGGTAAATGGGACTATGGCTACACCTTC

d_gene: NA
abundance: NA
j_gene: TRBJ1-1
v_gene: TRBV1
CDR3aa: CTSSQVGGPEAFF
CDR3nt: TGCACCAGCAGCCAAGTTGGGGGCCCTGAAGCTTTCTTT

d_gene: TRBD1
abundance: NA
j_gene: TRBJ1-1
v_gene: TRBV11-2
CDR3aa: CASSLEPGGSTEAFF
CDR3nt: TGTGCCAGCAGCTTAGAGCCAGGGGGTAGCACTGAAGCTTTCTTT

d_gene: NA
abundance: NA
j_gene: TRBJ2-7
v_gene: TRBV6-5
CDR3aa: CASSYSPGPSYEQYF
CDR3nt: TGTGCCAGCAGTTACTCCCCTGGGCCCTCCTACGAGCAGTACTTC

d_gene: TRBD1
abundance: NA
j_gene: TRBJ2-1
v_gene: TRBV29-1
CDR3aa: CSVAGQATSEQFF
CDR3nt: TGCAGCGTTGCTGGACAGGCGACCAGTGAGCAGTTCTTC

d_gene: TRBD1
abundance: NA
j_gene: TRBJ2-7
v_gene: TRBV2
CDR3aa: CASTRGREQYF
CDR3nt: TGTGCCAGCACCAGGGGGCGCGAGCAGTACTTC

d_gene: TRBD2
abundance: NA
j_gene: TRBJ2-3
v_gene: TRBV6-5
CDR3aa: CASNRGGTDTQYF
CDR3nt: TGTGCCAGCAACCGGGGGGGCACAGATACGCAGTATTTT

d_gene: NA
abundance: NA
j_gene: TRBJ2-7
v_gene: TRBV29-1
CDR3aa: CSPLPLSVRDF
CDR3nt: TGCAGCCCCCTTCCCCTTAGCGTGAGGGACTTC

d_gene: NA
abundance: few
j_gene: TRBJ1-4
v_gene: TRBV30
CDR3aa: CAWSVGPGGEKLFF
CDR3nt: TGTGCCTGGAGTGTAGGCCCGGGGGGGGAAAAACTGTTTTTT

d_gene: TRBD1
abundance: once
j_gene: TRBJ1-6
v_gene: TRBV7-2
CDR3aa: CASSRGMNRGDNSPLHF
CDR3nt: TGTGCCAGCAGCCGCGGAATGAACAGGGGAGATAATTCACCCCTCCACTTT

d_gene: NA
abundance: few
j_gene: TRBJ1-1
v_gene: TRBV29-1
CDR3aa: CSVGPGGMTEAFF
CDR3nt: TGCAGCGTTGGCCCCGGGGGTATGACTGAAGCTTTCTTT

d_gene: NA
abundance: NA
j_gene: TRBJ1-5
v_gene: TRBV7-8
CDR3aa: CASSLVGATGGGSNQPQHF
CDR3nt: TGTGCCAGCAGCTTAGTCGGGGCCACAGGTGGAGGTAGCAATCAGCCCCAGCATTTT

d_gene: TRBD1
abundance: NA
j_gene: TRBJ1-6
v_gene: TRBV9
CDR3aa: CASSERTGSNSPLHF
CDR3nt: TGTGCCAGCAGCGAGAGGACAGGCAGTAATTCACCCCTCCACTTT

d_gene: NA
abundance: NA
j_gene: TRBJ2-7
v_gene: TRBV28
CDR3aa: CASSPTVTSSYEQYF
CDR3nt: TGTGCCAGCAGTCCCACGGTAACGAGCTCCTACGAGCAGTACTTC

d_gene: NA
abundance: NA
j_gene: TRBJ1-2
v_gene: TRBV27
CDR3aa: CASSLVRGDYGYTF
CDR3nt: TGTGCCAGCAGTTTGGTTCGGGGAGACTATGGCTACACCTTC

d_gene: TRBD1
abundance: NA
j_gene: TRBJ1-5
v_gene: TRBV15
CDR3aa: CATSRRTGVGNQPQHF
CDR3nt: TGTGCCACCAGCAGACGGACAGGGGTTGGCAATCAGCCCCAGCATTTT

d_gene: NA
abundance: NA
j_gene: TRBJ2-3
v_gene: TRBV19
CDR3aa: CASRTRTILGADTQYF
CDR3nt: TGTGCCAGTAGGACGAGGACTATTCTCGGCGCAGATACGCAGTATTTT

d_gene: TRBD2
abundance: NA
j_gene: TRBJ2-1
v_gene: TRBV4-3
CDR3aa: CASSQGIRTSVKNEQFF
CDR3nt: TGCGCCAGCAGCCAAGGCATCAGGACTAGCGTTAAAAATGAGCAGTTCTTC

d_gene: NA
abundance: NA
j_gene: TRBJ2-3
v_gene: TRBV19
CDR3aa: CASSIGGDLSDTQYF
CDR3nt: TGTGCCAGTAGTATAGGCGGGGACCTTTCGGATACGCAGTATTTT

d_gene: NA
abundance: NA
j_gene: TRBJ2-5
v_gene: TRBV6-5
CDR3aa: CASSRSTGQETQYF
CDR3nt: TGTGCCAGCAGCCGATCGACAGGCCAAGAGACCCAGTACTTC

d_gene: NA
abundance: NA
j_gene: TRBJ2-7
v_gene: TRBV19
CDR3aa: CASYSPEQYF
CDR3nt: TGTGCCAGTTATTCCCCCGAGCAGTACTTC

d_gene: TRBD1
abundance: NA
j_gene: TRBJ2-2
v_gene: TRBV27
CDR3aa: CASNGKQGANTGELFF
CDR3nt: TGTGCCAGCAACGGGAAGCAGGGGGCGAACACCGGGGAGCTGTTTTTT